These 30 T cell receptor beta chains originate from one sample sequenced in a study of T-cell memory formation after mild COVID-19. TCRdb reprocessed the 5' RACE reads via MiXCR and lists one record per CDR3 protein. The sample gives some 300,000 distinct CDR3 sequences, 20% to 25% of which show up once; 21% is in the top ten. The sample taken for sequencing was PBMCs or a T cell subset sorted from them (not recorded which). The receptor source for this set is a man aged 18 to 29 who had mild COVID-19 (a few samples of this study predate the infection). Cell type and time point are not known.

The chain has TRBV12-3 or TRBV12-4 and TRBJ1-6; D perhaps matches TRBD1 (5 bases). V dropped 7 bases and J dropped 7 bases, with 14 bases sitting between them. CDR3 length: 14 residues. CDR3 coding DNA: TGTGCCAGCACGGGTCAGGGAATGAATTCACCCCTCCACTTT. As protein: CASTGQGMNSPLHF.

This clonotype has more than one count but fewer than ten. The chain recombines TRBV7-2 with TRBJ2-7, with a weak D call TRBD1 (5 bases). CDR1 and CDR2 from the germline V gene are SGHTA and FQGNSA. CDR3 length: 14 amino acids. V lost 6 bases, J lost 3 bases, and 15 bases lay in between. CDR3 sequence reads: CASRASREDYEQYV. The CDR3 region has the DNA TGTGCCAGCAGAGCCTCCAGGGAAGACTACGAGCAGTACGTC.

The chain couples TRBV20-1 to TRBJ2-7; the D gene is possibly TRBD1 (5 bases). V lost 3 bases, J lost 3 bases, and 9 bases lay in between. Germline V gene data show CDR1 as DFQATT and CDR2 as SNEGSKA (reference sequence). The CDR3 sequence is 12 residues long. The CDR3 loop reads CSARGLGYEQYV. CDR3 in DNA: TGCAGTGCTAGGGGGCTAGGCTACGAGCAGTACGTC.

This clonotype has more than one count but fewer than ten. The CDR3 is CASSLLGPSYEQYF. The CDR3 nucleotides read TGTGCCAGCAGCTTACTGGGCCCAAGCTACGAGCAGTACTTC. V is TRBV7-2 and J is TRBJ2-7; D gene uncertain. The V gene lost 2 bases and the J gene lost 3 bases, with 11 bases spanning the gap. CDR1 is SGHTA and CDR2 is FQGNSA in the germline V gene. The CDR3 runs 14 residues.

The chain couples TRBV11-3 to TRBJ2-1; possible D gene TRBD2, 6 bases. CDR1 and CDR2 (germline): SGHNT, YENEEA. CDR3 length: 15 amino acids. The ends were cut back, 8 bases at V and 1 base at J, with 15 bases in the middle. DNA of the CDR3: TGTGCCAGCGCCCCCGCCGGGGGATCCTACAATGAGCAGTTCTTC. This encodes CASAPAGGSYNEQFF.

This clonotype was recorded a few times. The chain couples TRBV5-1 to TRBJ1-2; D remains ambiguous. The V gene's germline CDR1 is SGHRS and CDR2 YFSETQ. The CDR3 length is 14 residues. V dropped 0 bases and J dropped 4 bases, with 10 bases sitting between them. This CDR3 reads CASSLGGRLYGYTF. In nucleotides, the CDR3 is TGCGCCAGCAGCTTGGGAGGCAGACTCTATGGCTACACCTTC.

This sequence joins TRBV20-1 and TRBJ2-7; 7 bases line up with TRBD2. V was clipped by 3 bases and J by 2 bases; unmatched bases: 10. CDR1 is DFQATT and CDR2 is SNEGSKA in the germline V gene (reference sequence). There are 15 residues in the CDR3. The CDR3 loop reads CSARALRGDAYEQYF. The CDR3 DNA follows: TGCAGTGCTAGGGCCCTCCGGGGGGACGCCTACGAGCAGTACTTC.

This clonotype was seen a few times. The chain employs TRBV12-3 or TRBV12-4 and TRBJ2-7, with TRBD2 as a possible D gene (5 bases). V was pared by 6 bases and J by 7 bases, with 16 bases between. The CDR3 extends over 13 amino acids. CDR3 in DNA: TGTGCCAGCAGCATAGGGCGAGGGAAGGAGCAGTACTTC. Encoded protein: CASSIGRGKEQYF.

This clonotype was seen a handful of times. The chain has TRBV4-1 and TRBJ1-2; 8 bases fit TRBD1. This CDR3 has 15 residues. Germline V gene sequence: CDR1 MGHRA, CDR2 YSYEKL. V shed 1 base and J 8 bases; nucleotides not matched to a gene: 9. This CDR3 reads CASSQGAGGLEGYTF. The CDR3 DNA reads as TGCGCCAGCAGCCAAGGTGCAGGGGGCTTAGAGGGCTACACCTTC.

The chain combines TRBV7-8 with TRBJ2-5, with 14 nucleotides matching TRBD2. The CDR3 is made up of 16 amino acids. Germline CDR1 and CDR2: SGHVS and FQNEAQ. The V gene end was trimmed by 5 bases and the J gene end by 1 base; junction bases not matched to a gene: 3. CDR3 coding DNA: TGTGCCAGCAGCGTGGGACTAGCGGGGGCCCAAGAGACCCAGTACTTC. Its protein product is CASSVGLAGAQETQYF.

The sample holds a few counts of this clonotype. The chain couples TRBV5-1 to TRBJ1-1; D perhaps matches TRBD1 (6 bases). Germline CDR1 is SGHRS and CDR2 is YFSETQ. The CDR3 is 14 residues long. V was trimmed by 3 bases and J by 2 bases, leaving 11 bases between them. The CDR3, as DNA: TGCGCCAGCAGCTGGGGGGCCGGTAACACTGAAGCTTTCTTT. Its protein is CASSWGAGNTEAFF.

This clonotype was seen repeatedly, ten times or more. The J gene is TRBJ1-2, the V gene TRBV7-2, with D tentatively TRBD1 (6 bases). Trimming left V 7 bases short and J 7 bases short, with 19 bases between. Germline CDR1 reads SGHTA; CDR2 reads FQGNSA. The CDR3 sequence is 14 residues long. The CDR3 DNA follows: TGTGCCAGCACCCCGGACAGCCCGGGACCTGGCTACACCTTC. The encoded protein is CASTPDSPGPGYTF.

This clonotype was found many times. This rearrangement joins TRBV7-9 to TRBJ2-3; possibly TRBD2 for D (7 bases). V lost 5 bases to trimming and J lost 5 bases, with 17 bases between them. Germline-derived CDR1 and CDR2 are SEHNR and FQNEAQ (reference sequence). This CDR3 comprises 15 residues. CDR3 nucleotide sequence: TGTGCCAGCAGCCCGCCGCTTAGGGGGGGAGATACGCAGTATTTT. Amino acid sequence: CASSPPLRGGDTQYF.

Worth noting for this clonotype: The junction shows a germline mismatch at one end, possibly a read error. The chain couples TRBV29-1 to TRBJ2-3; no clear D gene. CDR1 and CDR2 from the germline V gene are SQVTM and ANQGSEA. This CDR3 comprises 13 residues. CDR3 protein: CSFEFGSTDTQYF. In DNA form, the CDR3 reads TGCAGCTTTGAATTTGGGTCTACAGATACGCAGTATTTT.

This chain connects TRBV7-2 to TRBJ2-1, with 8 bases matching TRBD2. CDR1 is SGHTA and CDR2 is FQGNSA in the germline V gene. CDR3 length: 15 amino acids. The junction had 3 bases not matched to a gene; V was cut back by 3 bases and J by 2 bases. The DNA for the CDR3 is TGTGCCAGCAGCTTGAGCGGGGGAACCTACAATGAGCAGTTCTTC. This translates into CASSLSGGTYNEQFF.

This rearrangement joins TRBV23-1 to TRBJ2-1; D uncertain. TRBV23-1 has ORF status, its function being uncertain. This CDR3 region has 14 residues. V lost 2 bases and J 6 bases, leaving 11 bases between the germline ends. CDR3 sequence: CASSQKGQVNEQFF. The CDR3 DNA follows: TGCGCCAGCAGTCAAAAAGGGCAGGTCAATGAGCAGTTCTTC.

This clonotype was picked up many times. V and J are TRBV4-1 and TRBJ1-1; D possibly corresponds to TRBD1 (5 bases). CDR1 is MGHRA and CDR2 is YSYEKL in the germline V gene. V was shortened by 0 bases and J by 0 bases, with 14 bases between the two germline ends. This CDR3 contains 17 residues. The DNA for the CDR3 is TGCGCCAGCAGCCAAGAGAGTGGGGGTGGCATGAACACTGAAGCTTTCTTT. Its protein product is CASSQESGGGMNTEAFF.

The table lists this clonotype with a few counts. This sequence joins TRBV5-5 and TRBJ2-7; D is perhaps TRBD2 (6 bases). The germline gives CDR1 SGHKS, CDR2 YYEKEE (reference sequence). CDR3 size: 16 residues. V was cut by 0 bases and J by 0 bases, with 13 bases left in between. The chain's CDR3 is CASSLAARGNSYEQYF. The CDR3 DNA reads TGTGCCAGCAGCTTGGCTGCGCGGGGAAACTCCTACGAGCAGTACTTC. The entire variable domain, with the rest obtained from reference TRBV5-5 and TRBJ2-7, is as follows: DAGVTQSPTHLIKTRGQQVTLRCSPISGHKSVSWYQQVLGQGPQFIFQYYEKEERGRGNFPDRFSARQFPNYSSELNVNALLLGDSALYLCASSLAARGNSYEQYFGPGTRLTVT.

The genes are TRBV2 and TRBJ2-1, with TRBD2 identical over 10 bases. The trim removed 3 bases at V and 6 bases at J, leaving 11 bases unmatched. CDR1 is SNHLY and CDR2 is FYNNEI in the germline V gene. The length of the CDR3 is 17 residues. CDR3 nucleotides: TGTGCCAGCAGTGAGGCGAGCGGGGGGGCTTGGGGCAATGAGCAGTTCTTC. Translating gives CASSEASGGAWGNEQFF.

The V and J genes are TRBV9 and TRBJ2-6; tentatively, D is TRBD2 (6 bases). The CDR3 loop spans 16 amino acids. CDR1 is SGDLS and CDR2 is YYNGEE in the germline V gene. V was shortened by 2 bases and J by 0 bases, with 9 bases between the two germline ends. CDR3 region: CASSVEGRSGANVLTF. CDR3 coding DNA: TGTGCCAGCAGCGTGGAGGGGCGCTCTGGGGCCAACGTCCTGACTTTC. The variable domain in full, with the rest retrieved from reference TRBV9 and TRBJ2-6, is DSGVTQTPKHLITATGQRVTLRCSPRSGDLSVYWYQQSLDQGLQFLIQYYNGEERAKGNILERFSAQQFPDLHSELNLSSLELGDSALYFCASSVEGRSGANVLTFGAGSRLTVL.

This clonotype was seen only a few times. The chain carries TRBV27 and TRBJ2-1; D tentatively fits TRBD1 or TRBD2 (6 bases each). CDR3 size: 15 residues. Germline CDR1 MNHEY, CDR2 SMNVEV (reference sequence). V gave up 5 bases and J gave up 6 bases, with 17 bases separating them. The CDR3 sequence is CASSLGGPRSNEQFF. The CDR3 bases are TGTGCCAGCAGTCTGGGGGGCCCTCGAAGCAATGAGCAGTTCTTC.

This clonotype has more than one count but fewer than ten. The genes are TRBV27 and TRBJ1-6; the D is unclear. CDR1 is MNHEY, CDR2 SMNVEV, per germline (reference sequence). CDR3 length equals 14 residues. The germline V and J ends were trimmed by 6 bases and 7 bases, with 13 bases remaining between them. CDR3 in amino acids: CASRFSGGNSPLHF. CDR3 nucleotides: TGTGCCAGCAGATTTTCAGGTGGGAATTCACCCCTCCACTTT.

The chain recombines TRBV5-1 with TRBJ1-1; D unresolved. The CDR3 length is 15 residues. V lost 3 bases, J lost 1 base, and 13 bases lay in between. In germline, CDR1 is SGHRS, CDR2 YFSETQ. CDR3: CASSYRPSSNTEAFF. The CDR3 DNA follows: TGCGCCAGCAGCTATCGTCCAAGCTCGAACACTGAAGCTTTCTTT. Filled out from reference TRBV5-1 and TRBJ1-1, the complete variable domain reads KAGVTQTPRYLIKTRGQQVTLSCSPISGHRSVSWYQQTPGQGLQFLFEYFSETQRNKGNFPGRFSGRQFSNSRSEMNVSTLELGDSALYLCASSYRPSSNTEAFFGQGTRLTVV.

V usage is TRBV27 and J usage is TRBJ1-2, with 7 bases identical to TRBD1. The length of the CDR3 is 15 residues. From germline, CDR1 is MNHEY and CDR2 SMNVEV (reference sequence). The V segment lost 8 bases and the J segment 3 bases; nucleotides outside the gene matches: 12. The CDR3 is CASFKGGQRYYGYTF. The CDR3 nucleotides are TGTGCCAGCTTTAAGGGGGGACAGCGGTACTATGGCTACACCTTC.

The table lists this clonotype with a few counts. The chain is built from TRBV28 and TRBJ1-4, with D possibly being TRBD1 (5 bases). CDR1 is MDHEN and CDR2 is SYDVKM in the germline V gene. V lost 2 bases to trimming and J lost 6 bases, with 7 bases between them. This CDR3 has 13 residues. CDR3 loop: CASSLGAYEKLFF. The CDR3 DNA sequence: TGTGCCAGCAGTTTAGGGGCTTATGAAAAACTGTTTTTT.

The chain links TRBV5-1 to TRBJ2-5, with D perhaps TRBD1 or TRBD2 (5 bases each). The CDR3 contains 15 residues. Germline CDR1 and CDR2: SGHRS and YFSETQ. The ends were cut back, 4 bases at V and 2 bases at J, with 15 bases in the middle. This chain's CDR3 is CASSLLGTVQETQYF. In DNA form, the CDR3 reads TGCGCCAGCAGCCTCCTGGGGACCGTACAAGAGACCCAGTACTTC.

This clonotype was observed a handful of times. The V gene is TRBV4-3, the J gene TRBJ1-1, with D unclear. Trimming removed 0 bases at V and 4 bases at J, with 6 bases between. The germline V gene has CDR1 LGHNA and CDR2 YSLEER. The CDR3 is 13 residues long. The CDR3 loop reads CASSQEHTTEAFF. CDR3 bases: TGCGCCAGCAGCCAAGAACATACCACTGAAGCTTTCTTT.

The gene calls are TRBV24-1 and TRBJ2-1, with 9 nucleotides matching TRBD2. The CDR3 length is 17 residues. Germline values: CDR1 KGHDR, CDR2 SFDVKD. Trimming cost V 2 bases and J 0 bases; bases outside gene matches: 4. Written as DNA, the CDR3 is TGTGCCACCAGTGATTGGCGGGGGGGGAGCTCCTACAATGAGCAGTTCTTC. Residues: CATSDWRGGSSYNEQFF.

The chain joins TRBV2 to TRBJ1-2; 10 bases fit TRBD1. This CDR3 comprises 15 residues. V was clipped by 6 bases and J by 3 bases; unmatched bases: 7. Germline V gives CDR1 SNHLY, CDR2 FYNNEI. CDR3 loop: CASSPETGGDYGYTF. In DNA, the CDR3 is TGTGCCAGCAGCCCCGAGACAGGGGGCGACTATGGCTACACCTTC. Combining the CDR3 with reference TRBV2 and TRBJ1-2 gives the whole variable domain EPEVTQTPSHQVTQMGQEVILRCVPISNHLYFYWYRQILGQKVEFLVSFYNNEISEKSEIFDDQFSVERPDGSNFTLKIRSTKLEDSAMYFCASSPETGGDYGYTFGSGTRLTVV.

This clonotype was picked up a small number of times. This chain joins TRBV12-3 or TRBV12-4 and TRBJ2-5, with 10 bases lining up with TRBD2. This CDR3 spans 19 amino acids. V lost 4 bases and J lost 7; bases outside the gene matches: 21. CDR3 bases: TGTGCCAGCAGTTCCGCCTATGGGGACCTAGCGGGGGAGGCTAGGACCCAGTACTTC. It codes for CASSSAYGDLAGEARTQYF.